This T cell receptor (beta chain) derives from a study of blood T cell repertoires in COVID-19. Study information: In each case, the material was cDNA or gDNA derived from T cells, B-cell-depleted T cells, or PBMCs.

V was pared by 7 bases and J by 3 bases, with 13 bases between. Germline CDR1 MNHEY, CDR2 SVGAGI. The CDR3 has 15 residues. As handled by the study authors: Quantification of nucleated cells was approximated via reference gene primer amplification. Sequencing was performed with immunoSEQ multiplex PCR; in TCRdb, only in-frame clones are kept and a portion is missing. V and J calls and clone size follow that table, whereas D and trimming were derived from the DNA. The sample has about 270,000 clones, 75% to 90% seen once; the top ten hold under 2.5%. The J gene is TRBJ1-6, the V gene TRBV6-5; a weak D match, TRBD1 (5 bases). This sequence was found in a woman younger than 35 who had recovered from COVID-19. Sequenced sample: PBMCs or T cells enriched from blood (not recorded which). The CDR3 here is CASTVGALYNSPLHF. The CDR3 nucleotides are TGTGCCAGCACCGTAGGGGCCCTCTATAATTCACCCCTCCACTTT.